One sample yielded the 29 T cell receptor beta chains listed below, sequenced in a study of OX40 agonist ivuxolimab in advanced cancers. Clones were sequenced by immunoSEQ multiplex PCR, and TCRdb holds only the in-frame ones, with some missing. Counted here are approximately 99,000 clones, 85% to 90% occurring once; the ten biggest clones make up around 5.2%. Here the sequenced sample was CD4+ or CD8+ T cells sorted from blood, taken in a trial of the OX40 agonist ivuxolimab. The receptors here all came from an adult with an advanced solid tumor such as melanoma, head and neck, liver or kidney cancer.

The rearrangement uses TRBV19 and TRBJ2-1; 9 positions match TRBD2. Germline V gives CDR1 LNHDA, CDR2 SQIVND (reference sequence). Losses at the gene ends were 7 bases for V and 6 bases for J; bases not matched to a gene: 19. The CDR3 loop spans 18 amino acids. This CDR3 reads CASTRDTLAGLASNEQFF. The CDR3 nucleotides read TGTGCCAGTACCCGGGACACCCTGGCGGGACTAGCTTCCAATGAGCAGTTCTTC. Based on the CDR3 plus reference TRBV19 and TRBJ2-1, the full variable domain is DGGITQSPKYLFRKEGQNVTLSCEQNLNHDAMYWYRQDPGQGLRLIYYSQIVNDFQKGDIAEGYSVSREKKESFPLTVTSAQKNPTAFYLCASTRDTLAGLASNEQFFGPGTRLTVL.

The J gene is TRBJ1-4, the V gene TRBV7-9; possibly TRBD1 for D (5 bases). The V gene lost 1 base and the J gene lost 10 bases, with 7 bases spanning the gap. CDR1 is SEHNR and CDR2 is FQNEAQ in the germline V gene (reference sequence). CDR3 length equals 12 residues. CDR3 DNA sequence: TGTGCCAGCAGCTTAGATGGGGGAAAACTGTTTTTT. Protein sequence: CASSLDGGKLFF.

The J gene is TRBJ2-3, the V gene TRBV19; D uncertain. CDR3 length equals 15 residues. Per the germline V gene, CDR1 is LNHDA and CDR2 is SQIVND (reference sequence). V shed 5 bases and J shed 6 bases, with 18 bases lying between them. CDR3: CASSALLGESDTQYF. CDR3 coding DNA: TGTGCCAGTAGTGCTTTACTCGGCGAGTCGGATACGCAGTATTTT.

The chain employs TRBV10-3 and TRBJ1-6, with 7 bases that match TRBD1. Germline assignment: CDR1 ENHRY and CDR2 SYGVKD. The CDR3 extends over 15 amino acids. V trimming: 4 bases; J trimming: 1 base; junction bases outside the gene matches: 1. The CDR3 bases are TGTGCCATCAGTGCGGGACAGTCCTATAATTCACCCCTCCACTTT. Its protein product is CAISAGQSYNSPLHF.

The chain carries TRBV11-3 and TRBJ2-1, with 8 positions matching TRBD2. The CDR3 loop spans 14 amino acids. V lost 0 bases and J lost 10; bases outside the gene matches: 5. Germline CDR1 SGHNT, CDR2 YENEEA. The DNA of the CDR3 is TGTGCCAGCAGCTTAGATCAAACTAGCGGAGAGCAGTTCTTC. Translating gives CASSLDQTSGEQFF.

This chain uses TRBV13 with TRBJ1-3; 11 nucleotides align to TRBD1. Trimming at V came to 4 bases and at J to 5 bases, leaving 10 bases not matched to a gene. The CDR3 extends over 17 amino acids. Germline V CDR1 and CDR2: PRHDT, FYEKMQ (reference sequence). The CDR3 DNA is TGTGCCAGCAGCTCGACCCGGGACAGGGGGTTAAGAAACACCATATATTTT. Its translation: CASSSTRDRGLRNTIYF.

V usage is TRBV11-3 and J usage is TRBJ2-1; D is uncertain. The V end lost 6 bases, the J end lost 4 bases, and 16 bases lay between the germline ends. Germline CDR1 and CDR2: SGHNT and YENEEA. This CDR3 spans 15 amino acids. The CDR3 loop is CASRKPGSIYNEQFF. CDR3 DNA sequence: TGTGCCAGCAGAAAACCCGGGTCGATTTACAATGAGCAGTTCTTC.

The chain is built from TRBV7-2 and TRBJ1-5; a possible D gene is TRBD1 (5 bases). The CDR3 loop spans 14 amino acids. Germline CDR1 SGHTA, CDR2 FQGNSA. V gave up 1 base and J gave up 5 bases, with 9 bases separating them. CDR3 bases: TGTGCCAGCAGCTTAGGGGACCGCTATCAGCCCCAGCATTTT. Translating gives CASSLGDRYQPQHF.

As DNA, the CDR3 is TGTGCCAGCAGCCAATCCGCCACCCGCTACGAGCAGTACTTC. It codes for CASSQSATRYEQYF. This chain joins TRBV16 and TRBJ2-7; no clear D gene. The CDR3 covers 14 residues. Between the trimmed V and J ends, which lost 0 bases and 3 bases, there was a span of 9 bases. CDR1 is KGHSY and CDR2 is FQNENV in the germline V gene.

This chain joins TRBV15 and TRBJ2-3; 10 nucleotides line up with TRBD2. V lost 4 bases, J lost 5 bases, and 3 bases stayed unmatched. The CDR3 contains 14 residues. Germline CDR1 is LNHNV and CDR2 is YYDKDF (reference sequence). The chain's CDR3 is CATSTRTSGDTQYF. Written as DNA, the CDR3 is TGTGCCACCAGCACACGGACTAGCGGAGATACGCAGTATTTT.

CDR3 residues: CASSPPTLRNEKLFF. DNA of the CDR3: TGTGCCAGCTCACCCCCGACCCTCAGGAATGAAAAACTGTTTTTT. The chain combines TRBV18 with TRBJ1-4, with no clear D. Per germline, CDR1 KGHSH and CDR2 LQKENI. V lost 3 bases and J lost 5, with 13 bases in between. The CDR3 runs 15 residues.

In this sample, this clone turned up a few times. J is TRBJ2-1 and V is TRBV30; 12 bases fit TRBD2. This CDR3 contains 16 residues. Germline assignment: CDR1 GTSNPN and CDR2 SVGIG (reference sequence). Unmatched junction bases numbered 5, after V lost 4 bases and J lost 1 base. In DNA, the CDR3 is TGTGCCTGGACTAGCGGGGGGGCCCGGTCCTACAATGAGCAGTTCTTC. Translated, it gives CAWTSGGARSYNEQFF.

This chain connects TRBV30 to TRBJ1-2; unclear D gene. V was cut by 0 bases and J by 7 bases, with 9 bases left in between. Germline loops: CDR1 GTSNPN, CDR2 SVGIG (reference sequence). The CDR3 is 12 residues long. The CDR3 sequence: CAWSVGFGGYTF. The CDR3 DNA is TGTGCCTGGAGTGTAGGGTTTGGTGGCTACACCTTC.

The chain has TRBV2 and TRBJ1-4, with no clear D. The germline gives CDR1 SNHLY, CDR2 FYNNEI. V was pared by 3 bases and J by 6 bases, with 11 bases between. The CDR3 has 14 residues. The CDR3 here is CASSEVARYEKLFF. CDR3 DNA sequence: TGTGCCAGCAGTGAGGTGGCGCGATATGAAAAACTGTTTTTT.

The rearrangement uses TRBV15 and TRBJ1-1; D gene unclear. Germline V CDR1 and CDR2: LNHNV, YYDKDF (reference sequence). CDR3 length: 13 amino acids. V was cut by 8 bases and J by 0 bases, with 10 bases left in between. CDR3 region: CATCESVNTEAFF. CDR3 coding DNA: TGTGCCACCTGCGAGTCGGTGAACACTGAAGCTTTCTTT.

The chain has TRBV6-5 and TRBJ1-6; D is possibly TRBD1 (5 bases). The CDR3 sequence is 16 residues long. Germline CDR1 is MNHEY and CDR2 is SVGAGI. The V end was cut by 2 bases, the J end by 0 bases, with 8 bases between. CDR3 nucleotide sequence: TGTGCCAGCAGTTACGACAGTTACTCCTATAATTCACCCCTCCACTTT. This codes for CASSYDSYSYNSPLHF.

This clone was observed once. V is TRBV18 and J is TRBJ1-4; tentatively, D is TRBD1 (6 bases). Germline V gene sequence: CDR1 KGHSH, CDR2 LQKENI. This CDR3 region has 15 residues. Trimming left V 5 bases short and J 8 bases short, with 18 bases between. In nucleotides, the CDR3 is TGTGCCAGCTCAGCCGCCGGACAGACTAGGGAAAAACTGTTTTTT. It yields the protein CASSAAGQTREKLFF.

The CDR3: CASSLVPTTMNTEAFF. CDR3 coding DNA: TGCGCCAGCAGCTTGGTACCGACGACTATGAACACTGAAGCTTTCTTT. The V call is TRBV5-1, the J call TRBJ1-1, with D hard to call. Germline V gene data show CDR1 as SGHRS and CDR2 as YFSETQ. The CDR3 is 16 amino acids. Deletions cut 0 bases from V and 0 bases from J, with 12 bases between.

CDR3: CASSYPGTDTQYF. In DNA form, the CDR3 reads TGTGCCAGCAGTTACCCTGGCACAGATACGCAGTATTTT. The chain couples TRBV6-5 to TRBJ2-3; D remains unclear. Trimming left V 2 bases short and J 1 base short, with 4 bases between. Germline-derived CDR1 and CDR2 are MNHEY and SVGAGI. CDR3 size: 13 residues.

In its sample, this clone was seen a few times. V usage is TRBV19 and J usage is TRBJ1-1; perhaps TRBD1 as D (6 bases). Germline loops: CDR1 LNHDA, CDR2 SQIVND (reference sequence). V dropped 6 bases and J dropped 1 base, with 15 bases sitting between them. This CDR3 has 15 amino acids. This CDR3 is CASREDSRPNTEAFF. CDR3 nucleotides: TGTGCCAGTAGGGAGGACAGCCGGCCGAACACTGAAGCTTTCTTT.

The V call is TRBV15, the J call TRBJ2-1; D gene uncertain. CDR3 length equals 13 residues. V was shortened by 6 bases and J by 4 bases, with 10 bases between the two germline ends. CDR1 and CDR2 from the germline V gene are LNHNV and YYDKDF (reference sequence). Here the CDR3 DNA reads TGTGCCACCAGTGGTAAGAGTTACAATGAGCAGTTCTTC. Its translation: CATSGKSYNEQFF.

V and J are TRBV5-1 and TRBJ2-1; D is possibly TRBD1 (5 bases). There are 14 residues in the CDR3. The germline V gene has CDR1 SGHRS and CDR2 YFSETQ. V dropped 1 base and J dropped 4 bases, with 9 bases sitting between them. Here the CDR3 reads CASSLTSGYNEQFF. CDR3 nucleotides: TGCGCCAGCAGCTTGACGTCAGGGTACAATGAGCAGTTCTTC.

The chain recombines TRBV7-9 with TRBJ2-2; TRBD2 matches 10 bases. Trimming removed 4 bases from V and 2 bases from J; junction bases left unmatched: 1. The CDR3 sequence is 15 residues long. Per germline, CDR1 SEHNR and CDR2 FQNEAQ (reference sequence). CDR3 bases: TGTGCCAGCAGCTCTAGCGGGAGAAACACCGGGGAGCTGTTTTTT. Translation gives CASSSSGRNTGELFF.

CDR3 nucleotides: TGTGCCAGCAGCCGAGACAGGAACACTGAAGCTTTCTTT. Its translation is CASSRDRNTEAFF. This chain joins TRBV7-2 and TRBJ1-1; a possible D gene is TRBD1 (5 bases). Germline assignment: CDR1 SGHTA and CDR2 FQGNSA. Trimming cost V 5 bases and J 1 base, with 8 bases left between them. This CDR3 region has 13 residues.

DNA for the CDR3: TGTGCCAGCAGCTTTACCGGGACAGGGGTAGGCTACACCTTC. It codes for CASSFTGTGVGYTF. The V call is TRBV7-9, the J call TRBJ1-2, with 10 bases identical to TRBD1. V gave up 3 bases and J gave up 8 bases; unmatched junction bases: 6. The germline V gene encodes CDR1 SEHNR and CDR2 FQNEAQ (reference sequence). The CDR3 runs 14 residues.

The V call is TRBV14, the J call TRBJ1-2; D unclear. The CDR3 totals 16 residues. CDR1 is SGHDN, CDR2 FVKESK, per germline. Trimming pared 1 base from V and 3 bases from J, leaving 15 bases between. The CDR3: CASSQGDTDPYYGYTF. CDR3 DNA: TGTGCCAGCAGCCAAGGAGACACGGACCCTTACTATGGCTACACCTTC.

The chain carries TRBV7-3 and TRBJ1-1, with D tentatively TRBD1 (6 bases). V shed 9 bases and J shed 1 base, with 12 bases lying between them. Germline CDR1 SGHTA, CDR2 FQGTGA. CDR3 length equals 13 residues. The chain's CDR3 is CASRRDTNTEAFF. The CDR3, as DNA: TGTGCCAGTCGCCGGGACACGAACACTGAAGCTTTCTTT.

The chain has TRBV5-6 and TRBJ1-5; unclear D gene. The CDR3 covers 14 residues. Germline CDR1 reads SGHDT; CDR2 reads YYEEEE. Trimming shortened V by 1 base and J by 4 bases, and 9 bases separated the two germline ends. CDR3 sequence: CASSLMAGNQPQHF. CDR3 nucleotides: TGTGCCAGCAGCTTGATGGCGGGTAATCAGCCCCAGCATTTT.

The J gene is TRBJ2-6, the V gene TRBV21-1; the table's D call, TRBD1, has no DNA check behind it. TRBV21-1 is deemed a pseudogene. The CDR3 is made up of 19 amino acids. For the CDR3, the DNA is TGTGCCAGCAGCAAAGTAAGTATAGGGCAGGGTGGCGGGGCCAACGTCCTGACTTTC. It yields the protein CASSKVSIGQGGGANVLTF.